The 16 T cell receptor beta chains below all came from one sample that was sequenced in a study of T cell responses to AZD1222 COVID-19 vaccine. The assay was immunoSEQ multiplex PCR, and TCRdb's table has in-frame clones only and misses some. This table has about 120,000 clones, about 90% appearing once. The specimen comprised peripheral blood, sampled 28 days after the second AZD1222 dose. These receptor sequences come from an adult who received the AZD1222 COVID-19 vaccine.

This chain joins TRBV28 and TRBJ2-2, with 12 bases matching TRBD2. Germline assignment: CDR1 MDHEN and CDR2 SYDVKM. Trimming took 2 bases from V and 6 from J; bases not matched to a gene: 1. The CDR3 has 15 amino acids. CDR3 residues: CASSLRLAGAGELFF. CDR3 sequence (DNA): TGTGCCAGCAGTTTAAGACTAGCGGGAGCCGGGGAGCTGTTTTTT.

The chain carries TRBV5-6 and TRBJ2-2, with no clear D. Between the trimmed V and J ends, which lost 0 bases and 5 bases, there was a span of 8 bases. The germline gives CDR1 SGHDT, CDR2 YYEEEE. The CDR3 has 14 amino acids. The DNA for the CDR3 is TGTGCCAGCAGCTTGGTGGTCCGGACCGGGGAGCTGTTTTTT. This gives the protein CASSLVVRTGELFF.

CDR3 loop: CASSQSRLFYEQYF. As DNA, the CDR3 is TGTGCCAGCAGCCAGAGTCGGCTGTTCTACGAGCAGTACTTC. This chain uses TRBV3-1 (or the pseudogene TRBV3-2) with TRBJ2-7; D call uncertain. Looked up from germline, CDR1 is LGHDT and CDR2 is YNNKEL (reference sequence). V was trimmed by 3 bases and J by 3 bases, leaving 12 bases between them. The CDR3 extends over 14 amino acids.

J is TRBJ2-5 and V is TRBV7-2; TRBD1 matches at 7 bases. The CDR3 runs to 15 residues. Germline lookup yields CDR1 SGHTA and CDR2 FQGNSA. Trimming cost V 10 bases and J 1 base; bases outside gene matches: 12. The CDR3 nucleotides read TGTGCCAACTCACTCAGGGGGACCTTCCAAGAGACCCAGTACTTC. Protein sequence: CANSLRGTFQETQYF.

The rearrangement uses TRBV7-9 and TRBJ2-7; 14 nucleotides align to TRBD2. Germline V gene lookup returns CDR1 SEHNR and CDR2 FQNEAQ (reference sequence). This CDR3 contains 18 residues. Trimming took 7 bases from V and 6 from J; bases not matched to a gene: 17. The CDR3 loop is CASTTGLAGEGLFREQYF. CDR3 bases: TGTGCCAGCACCACGGGACTAGCGGGAGAGGGGCTCTTCCGCGAGCAGTACTTC.

V usage is TRBV27 and J usage is TRBJ2-7; 9 bases match TRBD1. This CDR3 has 18 amino acids. V lost 5 bases to trimming and J lost 3 bases; unmatched junction nucleotides: 17. Germline V lookup: CDR1 MNHEY, CDR2 SMNVEV (reference sequence). The CDR3 DNA reads as TGTGCCAGCAGTCCAGCCTACTCCGGGACAGGGAAATACTACGAGCAGTACTTC. Its translation: CASSPAYSGTGKYYEQYF.

This chain connects TRBV21-1 to TRBJ1-6; the table's TRBD1 call for D was not verified on the DNA. TRBV21-1 is described as a pseudogene. The CDR3 has 15 amino acids. The CDR3 region has the DNA TGTGCCAGCAACCCGACAGGCGATTATAATTCACCCCTCCACTTT. This encodes CASNPTGDYNSPLHF.

V usage is TRBV19 and J usage is TRBJ1-3; D may be TRBD1 (5 bases). CDR1 is LNHDA and CDR2 is SQIVND in the germline V gene (reference sequence). The CDR3 loop spans 18 amino acids. V was shortened by 3 bases and J by 4 bases, with 22 bases between the two germline ends. The CDR3 protein is CASSIVLIGEVAGNTIYF. In DNA, the CDR3 is TGTGCCAGTAGTATCGTCTTGATAGGGGAAGTTGCCGGAAACACCATATATTTT.

This chain joins TRBV30 and TRBJ2-7; 8 positions match TRBD2. The CDR3 totals 16 residues. The V gene's germline CDR1 is GTSNPN and CDR2 SVGIG (reference sequence). The J segment lost 2 bases and the V segment lost 1 base, leaving 10 bases of the junction unmatched. The CDR3 DNA follows: TGTGCCTGGAGTGGAGATGGGGGACTAGTTACCTACGAGCAGTACTTC. The encoded protein is CAWSGDGGLVTYEQYF.

The chain carries TRBV27 and TRBJ1-4; TRBD1 might be the D (5 bases). Trimming took 2 bases from V and 0 from J, leaving 10 bases between them. Germline CDR1 MNHEY, CDR2 SMNVEV (reference sequence). CDR3 size: 16 residues. CDR3 region: CASSLKGVATNEKLFF. The CDR3 nucleotides are TGTGCCAGCAGTTTAAAAGGGGTTGCAACTAATGAAAAACTGTTTTTT. Drawing the rest from reference TRBV27 and TRBJ1-4, the complete variable domain is EAQVTQNPRYLITVTGKKLTVTCSQNMNHEYMSWYRQDPGLGLRQIYYSMNVEVTDKGDVPEGYKVSRKEKRNFPLILESPSPNQTSLYFCASSLKGVATNEKLFFGSGTQLSVL.

This clone appeared a single time. V and J are TRBV21-1 and TRBJ2-3; the tabulated D call, TRBD2, remains unverified against the DNA. TRBV21-1 is listed as a pseudogene. The CDR3 length is 23 residues. This CDR3 reads CASSSLAEGLTSSGRKSTDTQYF. CDR3 in DNA: TGTGCCAGCAGCAGTTTAGCGGAGGGCCTAACCTCTAGCGGGAGAAAGAGCACAGATACGCAGTATTTT.

This chain uses TRBV19 with TRBJ2-1; TRBD2 matches at 15 bases. The CDR3 sequence is 23 residues long. V lost 5 bases and J lost 0; bases outside the gene matches: 20. Germline V gene sequence: CDR1 LNHDA, CDR2 SQIVND (reference sequence). The CDR3 DNA sequence: TGTGCCAGTAGTTCCCGAGGACTTAGCCGGACTAGCGGGAGGGCCAACTCCTACAATGAGCAGTTCTTC. Protein product: CASSSRGLSRTSGRANSYNEQFF.

V is TRBV28 and J is TRBJ2-3, with 9 bases that match TRBD1. The CDR3 consists of 16 residues. Germline V gives CDR1 MDHEN, CDR2 SYDVKM. Trimming at V came to 5 bases and at J to 1 base, leaving 7 bases not matched to a gene. CDR3 sequence reads: CASSDNRGRGTDTQYF. The CDR3 bases are TGTGCCAGCAGTGACAACAGGGGGCGCGGCACAGATACGCAGTATTTT.

CDR3 protein: CASSELRNTEAFF. CDR3 coding DNA: TGCGCCAGCAGTGAATTAAGGAACACTGAAGCTTTCTTT. This chain connects TRBV10-1 to TRBJ1-1; D unresolved. Trimming stripped 3 bases from V and 1 base from J, with 6 bases between. The CDR3 has 13 amino acids. The germline V gene has CDR1 WNHNN and CDR2 SYGVQD (reference sequence).

With regard to this clone: In the same sample, other DNA sequences code for this CDR3. V usage is TRBV9 and J usage is TRBJ2-1; no reliable D call. CDR1 is SGDLS, CDR2 YYNGEE, per germline. The V gene lost 2 bases and the J gene lost 5 bases, with 2 bases spanning the gap. The CDR3 is 11 amino acids. The chain's CDR3 is CASSVDNEQFF. CDR3 DNA sequence: TGTGCCAGCAGCGTGGACAATGAGCAGTTCTTC.

This clone was counted once. J is TRBJ2-5 and V is TRBV6-5; D is perhaps TRBD1 (6 bases). The CDR3 consists of 14 residues. Trimming shortened V by 7 bases and J by 5 bases, and 17 bases separated the two germline ends. The germline CDR1 and CDR2 sequences are MNHEY and SVGAGI. The CDR3 loop is CASISNRVGETQYF. The CDR3 region has the DNA TGTGCCAGCATTTCGAACAGGGTGGGGGAGACCCAGTACTTC.